This T cell receptor (beta chain) was identified during a study of blood T cell repertoires in COVID-19. As for the study in general: Samples of COVID-19 (acute and convalescent) were obtained from the United States, Italy and Spain. T cells, B-cell-depleted T cells, or PBMCs supplied cDNA or gDNA.

V was shortened by 2 bases and J by 2 bases, with 9 bases between the two germline ends. CDR1 and CDR2 (germline): GTSNPN, SVGIG (reference sequence). This CDR3 has 13 amino acids. Authors' methods: Reference gene primer amplification yielded estimated nucleated cell counts. TCRdb's copy holds only in-frame clones and misses some; the assay was immunoSEQ multiplex PCR. V, J and clone size derive from that table, while D and trimming were established from the DNA sequence. The sample shows under 45,000 clones, over 75% of them seen only once. The sequenced sample consisted of peripheral blood. This TCR came from a human donor in a cohort sampled during active COVID-19. J is TRBJ1-1 and V is TRBV30; D is unresolved. DNA of the CDR3: TGTGCCTGGAGTTCCGGTCACAACACTGAAGCTTTCTTT. Encoded protein: CAWSSGHNTEAFF.